This is a list of T cell receptor beta chains from one sample in a study of CD8 T cells in Susac syndrome. In TCRdb, the immunoSEQ multiplex PCR reads were re-called with MiXCR into one record per CDR3 protein. The sample consists of around 150,000 distinct CDR3 sequences, more than 85% of them appearing once. The sequencing sample was made of CD8+ T cells from PBMCs. The receptors shown here come from a human donor with Susac syndrome. Both conserved end residues are part of each CDR3.

V: TRBV7-8; CDR3: CASSLSRWANYGYTF
V: TRBV29-1; CDR3: CSVRRTDTNYGYTF
V: TRBV10-2; CDR3: CASSESGRVDNEQFF
V: TRBV5-1; CDR3: CASSRNEKLFF
V: TRBV7-2; CDR3: CASSLGAGAETQYF
V: TRBV5-8; CDR3: CASSLRTGGEETQYF
V: TRBV6-5; CDR3: CASSYSGAFGNQPQHF
V: TRBV6-1; CDR3: CASRGNGELFF
V: TRBV27; CDR3: CASPLRDSTNTGELFF
V: TRBV18; CDR3: CASSPPLGLITEAFF
V: TRBV5-1; CDR3: CASSFGGGHNEQFF
V: TRBV20-1; CDR3: CSATSDYPTIPPREQFF
V: TRBV13; CDR3: CASSLATGGPVVEQYF
V: TRBV30; CDR3: CASLRGFAYNEQFF
V: TRBV30; CDR3: CAWSPPPGSNEQFF
V: TRBV11-2; CDR3: CATSTDTQYF
V: TRBV7-9; CDR3: CASSLEPGETQYF